A selection of T cell receptor beta chains follows, all from one sample in a study of T cell responses to AZD1222 COVID-19 vaccine. Profiled with immunoSEQ multiplex PCR; TCRdb holds only in-frame clones, not every one. The table shows around 120,000 clones, with 88% occurring only once. This specimen was peripheral blood, taken 28 days after the second AZD1222 dose. Receptors were obtained from an adult who received the AZD1222 COVID-19 vaccine. CDR3s include the opening cysteine and the closing phenylalanine or tryptophan. The D gene is left open where the match is weak. A clone size is listed for some rows: how often the clone was seen (once, few, many), or a class if it is expanded.

>TRBV28|TRBJ2-1|-|TRBD2
TGTGCCAGCAGGAGGAGCGGGAGCTCCTACAATGAGCAGTTCTTC
CASRRSGSSYNEQFF
>TRBV12-3/TRBV12-4|TRBJ2-1|-|-
TGTGCCAGCACGACATTGTCCTACAATGAGCAGTTCTTC
CASTTLSYNEQFF
>TRBV28|TRBJ1-5|-|-
TGTGCCAGCGGACCACTATTTCAGCCCCAGCATTTT
CASGPLFQPQHF
>TRBV5-6|TRBJ1-1|-|TRBD1
TGTGCCAGCAGCGTAGGGACAGTCATGAACACTGAAGCTTTCTTT
CASSVGTVMNTEAFF
>TRBV15|TRBJ1-3|-|-
TGTGCCACCAGCAGAGATGGTGTGGGAAACACCATATATTTT
CATSRDGVGNTIYF
>TRBV7-8|TRBJ1-1|-|TRBD1
TGTGCCAGCAGCCTCACCCCGGGACAGGAAGGGTGGAACACTGAAGCTTTCTTT
CASSLTPGQEGWNTEAFF
>TRBV5-5|TRBJ1-1|-|-
TGTGCCAGCATCTTCAGGGTAGGGAACACTGAAGCTTTCTTT
CASIFRVGNTEAFF
>TRBV3-1/TRBV3-2|TRBJ1-4|-|-
TGTGCCAGCAGCCAAGATACCAGGGTAGATGAAAAACTGTTTTTT
CASSQDTRVDEKLFF
>TRBV15|TRBJ2-7|once|-
TGTGCCACCAGCAGACAGGGGTTTGAAGACGAGCAGTACTTC
CATSRQGFEDEQYF
>TRBV29-1|TRBJ2-2|-|-
TGCAGCGTTGAAGTCGGGGTTAAGACCGGGGAGCTGTTTTTT
CSVEVGVKTGELFF
>TRBV6-5|TRBJ1-5|-|-
TGTGCCAGCAGTTACGCGGATGGACAGCCCCAGCATTTT
CASSYADGQPQHF
>TRBV9|TRBJ2-1|-|-
TGTGCCAGCAGCCCCCCCGAGAATGAGCAGTTCTTC
CASSPPENEQFF
>TRBV27|TRBJ1-1|-|-
TGTGCCAGCAGTATTTTTGGGAACACTGAAGCTTTCTTT
CASSIFGNTEAFF
>TRBV28|TRBJ1-2|-|-
TGTGCCAGCAGTTCGACAGACAATGGCTACACCTTC
CASSSTDNGYTF
>TRBV20-1|TRBJ2-7|-|-
TGCAGTGCCAGTCAGCCCCTCCTAGCGAAGTCTCACGAGCAGTACTTC
CSASQPLLAKSHEQYF
>TRBV6-2/TRBV6-3|TRBJ2-1|-|TRBD2
TGTGCCAGCAGTCTCCACCAGAAGGGACTAGCGGCCTCGAGCTCCTACAATGAGCAGTTCTTC
CASSLHQKGLAASSSYNEQFF
>TRBV30|TRBJ1-4|-|-
TGTGCCTGGAAGGGGTTAGGAGAAAAACTGTTTTTT
CAWKGLGEKLFF
>TRBV28|TRBJ1-3|once|-
TGTGCCAGTCACGCTGGGGCGGGTGGAAACACCATATATTTT
CASHAGAGGNTIYF
>TRBV28|TRBJ2-7|-|TRBD2
TGTGCCAGCAGTTTAAGGGCTAGCGGGAGTTATTACGAGCAGTACTTC
CASSLRASGSYYEQYF
>TRBV3-1/TRBV3-2|TRBJ2-1|-|TRBD2
TGTGCCAGCAGCGAGGGACTAGCGGGCGATGAGCAGTTCTTC
CASSEGLAGDEQFF
>TRBV30|TRBJ2-1|-|-
TGTGCCTGGAGCGCGTACAGTTACAATGAGCAGTTCTTC
CAWSAYSYNEQFF
>TRBV5-1|TRBJ2-7|once|-
TGCGCCAGCAGCTTGGGAACGACCGGCTTTTGGGAGCAGTACTTC
CASSLGTTGFWEQYF
>TRBV5-4|TRBJ1-2|-|-
TGTGCCAGCAGCTCGGCGGTAGGGGCGTTTTATGGCTACACCTTC
CASSSAVGAFYGYTF
>TRBV5-1|TRBJ2-7|-|-
TGCGCCAGCAGCTTGTCGGGACAAGGCTACGAGCAGTACTTC
CASSLSGQGYEQYF
>TRBV3-1/TRBV3-2|TRBJ2-5|-|TRBD2
TGTGCCAGCAGCCCCTTTGGGGGACTAGTTGAGGAGACCCAGTACTTC
CASSPFGGLVEETQYF
>TRBV7-2|TRBJ1-1|once|-
TGTGCCAGCAGCCCGGGGTGGGTGAACACTGAAGCTTTCTTT
CASSPGWVNTEAFF
>TRBV12-3/TRBV12-4|TRBJ2-7|-|-
TGTGCCAGCAGTCCGGACCGATCCCACGAGCAGTACTTC
CASSPDRSHEQYF
>TRBV3-1/TRBV3-2|TRBJ2-3|-|TRBD2
TGTGCCAGCAGCCAAGGGAGGGCTAGCGGGATGTGGAGGGATACGCAGTATTTT
CASSQGRASGMWRDTQYF
>TRBV3-1/TRBV3-2|TRBJ2-7|-|TRBD2
TGTGCCAGCAGCCTCGGACTAGCGGGAGGGCCGCGGGAGCAGTACTTC
CASSLGLAGGPREQYF
>TRBV5-8|TRBJ1-2|-|-
TGTGCCAGCAGCTTGGTCGGGCAGCCAGCTAACTATGGCTACACCTTC
CASSLVGQPANYGYTF
>TRBV25-1|TRBJ1-1|once|TRBD1
TGTGCCAGCAGTGACCCGCCGGACAGGCCTGAAGCTTTCTTT
CASSDPPDRPEAFF
>TRBV7-2|TRBJ2-1|-|-
TGTGCCAGCAGCTTAGTAGCTGCCAATGAGCAGTTCTTC
CASSLVAANEQFF
>TRBV19|TRBJ1-2|-|TRBD1
TGTGCCAGTAACGACAGGGGGTTCGCCGGCTACACCTTC
CASNDRGFAGYTF